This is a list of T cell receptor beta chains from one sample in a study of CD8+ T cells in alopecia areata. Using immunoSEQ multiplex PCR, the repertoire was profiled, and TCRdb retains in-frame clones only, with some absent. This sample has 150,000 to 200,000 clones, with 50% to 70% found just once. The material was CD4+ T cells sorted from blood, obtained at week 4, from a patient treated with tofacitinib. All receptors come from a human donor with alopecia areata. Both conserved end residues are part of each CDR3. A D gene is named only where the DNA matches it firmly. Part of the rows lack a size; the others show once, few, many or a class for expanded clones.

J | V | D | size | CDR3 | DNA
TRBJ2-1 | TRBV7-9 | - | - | CASSLLQGLANEQFF | TGTGCCAGCAGCTTATTACAGGGATTGGCCAATGAGCAGTTCTTC
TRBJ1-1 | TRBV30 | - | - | CAWRTVGTFF | TGTGCCTGGAGGACAGTTGGAACTTTCTTT
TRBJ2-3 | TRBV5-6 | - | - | CASSKGLRNTDTQYF | TGTGCCAGCAGCAAGGGACTGAGGAACACAGATACGCAGTATTTT
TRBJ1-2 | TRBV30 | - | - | CAWSATGNYGYTF | TGTGCCTGGAGCGCTACCGGGAACTATGGCTACACCTTC
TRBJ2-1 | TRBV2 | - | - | CASIRDPVENEQFF | TGTGCCAGCATAAGGGATCCGGTAGAGAATGAGCAGTTCTTC
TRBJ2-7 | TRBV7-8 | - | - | CASSLGQVSYEQYF | TGTGCCAGCAGCTTAGGACAGGTGTCCTACGAGCAGTACTTC
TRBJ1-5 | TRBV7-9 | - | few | CASSLRGDQPQHF | TGTGCCAGCAGCTTACGAGGGGATCAGCCCCAGCATTTT
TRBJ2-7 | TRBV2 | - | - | CASSLNTGWDEQYF | TGTGCCAGCAGTCTAAACACAGGGTGGGACGAGCAGTACTTC
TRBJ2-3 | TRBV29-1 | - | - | CSGRGGRTDTQYF | TGCAGCGGTAGAGGGGGTCGCACAGATACGCAGTATTTT
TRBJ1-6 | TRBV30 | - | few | CAWRDRQFNSPLHF | TGTGCCTGGAGAGATAGACAGTTTAATTCACCCCTCCACTTT
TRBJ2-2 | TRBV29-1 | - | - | CSVGRENTGELFF | TGCAGCGTGGGTCGGGAGAACACCGGGGAGCTGTTTTTT
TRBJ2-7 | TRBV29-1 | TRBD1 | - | CSVGGRGTSYEQYF | TGCAGCGTTGGGGGCAGGGGGACATCCTACGAGCAGTACTTC
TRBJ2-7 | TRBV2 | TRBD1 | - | CASSDSWGQGAEQYF | TGTGCCAGCAGTGATAGTTGGGGACAGGGGGCCGAGCAGTACTTC
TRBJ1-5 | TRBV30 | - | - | CAWSVPGRADQPQHF | TGTGCCTGGAGTGTACCGGGGCGGGCTGATCAGCCCCAGCATTTT
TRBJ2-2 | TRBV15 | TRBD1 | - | CATSTTGGAGTGELFF | TGTGCCACCAGCACAACAGGGGGCGCGGGAACCGGGGAGCTGTTTTTT
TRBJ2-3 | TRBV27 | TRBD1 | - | CASSRDRATDTQYF | TGTGCCAGCAGCCGGGACAGGGCCACAGATACGCAGTATTTT
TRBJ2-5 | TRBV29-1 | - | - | CSGGEETQYF | TGCAGCGGCGGCGAAGAGACCCAGTACTTC
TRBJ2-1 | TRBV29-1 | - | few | CSVGGEQFF | TGCAGCGTTGGGGGTGAGCAGTTCTTC
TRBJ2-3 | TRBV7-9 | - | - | CASSQGSHTDTQYF | TGTGCCAGCAGCCAGGGCTCCCACACAGATACGCAGTATTTT
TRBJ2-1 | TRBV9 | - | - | CASSVANNEQFF | TGTGCCAGCAGCGTAGCGAACAATGAGCAGTTCTTC
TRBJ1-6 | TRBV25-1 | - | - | CASSESRALHF | TGTGCCAGCAGTGAATCCAGGGCCCTCCACTTT
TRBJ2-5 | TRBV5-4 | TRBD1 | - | CASSWRQGAGETQYF | TGTGCCAGCAGCTGGAGACAGGGGGCGGGAGAGACCCAGTACTTC
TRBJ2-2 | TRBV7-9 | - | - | CASSPQDKNGELFF | TGTGCCAGCAGCCCTCAAGACAAGAACGGGGAGCTGTTTTTT
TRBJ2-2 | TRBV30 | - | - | CAWTVSTGELFF | TGTGCCTGGACAGTCAGCACCGGGGAGCTGTTTTTT
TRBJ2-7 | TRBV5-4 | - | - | CASGQTPTYEQYF | TGTGCCAGCGGACAAACCCCTACCTACGAGCAGTACTTC
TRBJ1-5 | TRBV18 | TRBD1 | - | CASSPSAGQGSQPQHF | TGTGCCAGCTCACCATCGGCCGGACAGGGGAGTCAGCCCCAGCATTTT
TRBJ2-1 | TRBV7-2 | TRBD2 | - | CASRSGGALFF | TGTGCCAGCAGGAGCGGGGGGGCGCTTTTCTTC
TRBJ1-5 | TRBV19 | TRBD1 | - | CASSTRDRGGPQHF | TGTGCCAGTAGTACCCGGGACAGGGGAGGGCCCCAGCATTTT
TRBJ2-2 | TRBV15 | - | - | CATSSYRENTGELFF | TGTGCCACCAGTAGTTACAGGGAGAACACCGGGGAGCTGTTTTTT
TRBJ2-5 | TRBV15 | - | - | CATSPTGQAKETQYF | TGTGCCACCAGCCCAACGGGGCAGGCCAAAGAGACCCAGTACTTC
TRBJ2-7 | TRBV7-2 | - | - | CASSLGRPYEQYF | TGTGCCAGCAGCTTAGGCAGACCCTACGAGCAGTACTTC
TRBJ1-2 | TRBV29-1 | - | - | CSVEVAGYGYTF | TGCAGCGTTGAAGTGGCAGGTTATGGCTACACCTTC
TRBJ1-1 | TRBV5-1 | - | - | CASSLQVPATPNTEAFF | TGCGCCAGCAGCTTACAGGTCCCCGCTACCCCGAACACTGAAGCTTTCTTT
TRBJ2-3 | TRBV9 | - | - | CASSVEGGRTDTQYF | TGTGCCAGCAGCGTAGAGGGCGGACGCACAGATACGCAGTATTTT
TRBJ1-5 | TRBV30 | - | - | CAWSGGRNQPQHF | TGTGCCTGGAGTGGGGGGCGGAATCAGCCCCAGCATTTT
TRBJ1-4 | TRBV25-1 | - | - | CASRGRTTNEKLFF | TGTGCCAGCAGAGGACGGACAACTAATGAAAAACTGTTTTTT
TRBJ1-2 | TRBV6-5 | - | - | CASSPGLWEDGGYTF | TGTGCCAGCAGCCCAGGCTTGTGGGAGGATGGTGGCTACACCTTC
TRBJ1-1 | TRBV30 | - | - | CAWGDSEDTEAFF | TGTGCCTGGGGGGATTCGGAGGACACTGAAGCTTTCTTT
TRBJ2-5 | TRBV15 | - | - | CATSRDGETQYF | TGTGCCACCAGCAGAGATGGGGAGACCCAGTACTTC
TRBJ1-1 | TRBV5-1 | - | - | CASSLYGTEAFF | TGCGCCAGCAGCTTGTACGGCACTGAAGCTTTCTTT